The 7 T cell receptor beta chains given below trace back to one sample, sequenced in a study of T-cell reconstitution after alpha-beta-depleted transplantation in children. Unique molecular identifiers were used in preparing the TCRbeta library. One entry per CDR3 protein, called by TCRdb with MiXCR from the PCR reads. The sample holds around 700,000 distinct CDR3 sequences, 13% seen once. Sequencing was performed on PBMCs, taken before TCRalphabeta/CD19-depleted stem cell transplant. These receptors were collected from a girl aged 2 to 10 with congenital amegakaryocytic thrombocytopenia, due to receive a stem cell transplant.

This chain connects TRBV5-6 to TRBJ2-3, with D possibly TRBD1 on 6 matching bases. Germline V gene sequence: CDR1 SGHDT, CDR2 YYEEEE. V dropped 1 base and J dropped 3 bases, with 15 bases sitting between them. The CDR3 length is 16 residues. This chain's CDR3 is CASSLRLDSRTDTQYF. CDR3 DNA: TGTGCCAGCAGCTTGAGGTTGGACAGCCGAACAGATACGCAGTATTTT.

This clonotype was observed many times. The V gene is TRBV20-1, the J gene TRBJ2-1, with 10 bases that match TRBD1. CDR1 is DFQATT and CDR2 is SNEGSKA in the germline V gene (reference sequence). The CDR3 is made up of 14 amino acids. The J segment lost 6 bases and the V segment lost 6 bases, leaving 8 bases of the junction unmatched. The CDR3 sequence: CSALGQGGSNEQFF. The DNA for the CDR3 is TGCAGTGCCCTAGGACAGGGGGGGTCCAATGAGCAGTTCTTC.

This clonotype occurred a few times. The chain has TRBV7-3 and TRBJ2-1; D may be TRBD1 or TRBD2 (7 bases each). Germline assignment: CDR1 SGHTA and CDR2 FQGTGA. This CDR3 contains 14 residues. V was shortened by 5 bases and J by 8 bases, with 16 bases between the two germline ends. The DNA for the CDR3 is TGTGCCAGCAGCCCCCAGGGGGGGATAGATGAGCAGTTCTTC. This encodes CASSPQGGIDEQFF.

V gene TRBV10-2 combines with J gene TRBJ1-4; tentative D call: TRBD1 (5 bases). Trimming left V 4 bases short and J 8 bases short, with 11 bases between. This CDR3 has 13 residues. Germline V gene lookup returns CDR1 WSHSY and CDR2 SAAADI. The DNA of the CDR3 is TGCGCCAGCAGTGTCAGGGTCGGAGAAAAACTGTTTTTT. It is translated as CASSVRVGEKLFF.

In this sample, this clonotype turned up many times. The CDR3 DNA sequence: TGCAGCGTTGGGCTAGCGGGAGGGTCCTACGAGCAGTACTTC. Translated, it gives CSVGLAGGSYEQYF. V and J are TRBV29-1 and TRBJ2-7, with 12 bases lining up with TRBD2. V lost 4 bases and J lost 1; bases outside the gene matches: 2. CDR3 length equals 14 residues. Germline CDR1 is SQVTM and CDR2 is ANQGSEA.

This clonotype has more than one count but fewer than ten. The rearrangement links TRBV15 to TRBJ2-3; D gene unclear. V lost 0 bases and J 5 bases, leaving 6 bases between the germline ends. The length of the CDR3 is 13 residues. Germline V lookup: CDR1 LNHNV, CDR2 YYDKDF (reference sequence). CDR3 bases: TGTGCCACCAGCAGAGAACCGTTAGATACGCAGTATTTT. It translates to CATSREPLDTQYF.

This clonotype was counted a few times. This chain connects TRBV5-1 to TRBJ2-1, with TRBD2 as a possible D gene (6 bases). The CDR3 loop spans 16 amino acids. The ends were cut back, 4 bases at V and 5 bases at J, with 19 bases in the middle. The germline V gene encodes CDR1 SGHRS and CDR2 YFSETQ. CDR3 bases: TGCGCCAGCAGCAAATGGGACTTTGTGGGGGACAATGAGCAGTTCTTC. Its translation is CASSKWDFVGDNEQFF.